This passage covers 10 T cell receptor beta chains from one sample sequenced in a study of immune heterogeneity within non-small cell lung tumors. Bulk tumor genomic DNA was the template, and each sample received around 650 ng. Surgery yielded several widely spaced biopsies per primary tumor. Their non-small cell lung cancer was newly diagnosed and untreated, and the patients underwent curative surgery. Multiplex PCR was performed with 32 V and 13 J primers, and it amplified TCR beta CDR3. TCRdb ran MiXCR on the multiplex PCR reads and lists one entry per CDR3 protein. The top ten hold about 15% of the sample, which has fewer than 4,500 distinct CDR3 sequences, about two fifths seen once. Sequenced sample: lung tumor tissue. Receptor source: an older man with non-small cell lung cancer.

This sequence joins TRBV24-1 and TRBJ1-2; D remains ambiguous. V was shortened by 2 bases and J by 0 bases, with 12 bases between the two germline ends. The CDR3 loop spans 16 amino acids. Germline-derived CDR1 and CDR2 are KGHDR and SFDVKD. CDR3 sequence (DNA): TGTGCCACCAGTGATTCCGCGGGCCGAGCTAACTATGGCTACACCTTC. Translation: CATSDSAGRANYGYTF.

This clonotype was recorded a few times. The chain is built from TRBV20-1 and TRBJ2-7, with 8 nucleotides matching TRBD1. Germline values: CDR1 DFQATT, CDR2 SNEGSKA (reference sequence). This CDR3 is built from 15 residues. V lost 3 bases to trimming and J lost 5 bases; unmatched junction nucleotides: 12. The CDR3 sequence: CSAREFGQGSNEQYF. In DNA form, the CDR3 reads TGCAGTGCTAGGGAATTCGGACAGGGCAGCAACGAGCAGTACTTC.

The V call is TRBV2, the J call TRBJ1-2; 7 bases fit TRBD1. Losses at the gene ends were 6 bases for V and 7 bases for J; bases not matched to a gene: 8. Germline values: CDR1 SNHLY, CDR2 FYNNEI. This CDR3 comprises 13 residues. CDR3 DNA sequence: TGTGCCAGCAGACGCGGACAGGTGGTTGGCTACACCTTC. Residues: CASRRGQVVGYTF.

This clonotype was picked up a small number of times. V and J are TRBV19 and TRBJ1-2; D remains unclear. The CDR3 is 11 amino acids. The germline gives CDR1 LNHDA, CDR2 SQIVND (reference sequence). The V end was cut by 8 bases, the J end by 6 bases, with 10 bases between. The CDR3 reads CASGLVDGYTF. Here the CDR3 DNA reads TGTGCCAGTGGCTTGGTTGATGGCTACACCTTC.

The J gene is TRBJ2-3, the V gene TRBV30, with 7 bases lining up with TRBD1. J was trimmed by 2 bases and V by 3 bases; bases with no gene match: 14. The CDR3 is made up of 17 amino acids. The germline V gene has CDR1 GTSNPN and CDR2 SVGIG (reference sequence). The CDR3 nucleotides read TGTGCCTGGAGAACGGGATCCGGACAGGCCCTCACAGATACGCAGTATTTT. Translating it yields CAWRTGSGQALTDTQYF.

The chain combines TRBV20-1 with TRBJ1-5, with 7 nucleotides matching TRBD1. The CDR3 runs to 15 residues. With V trimmed by 4 bases and J by 2 bases, 8 bases remained unmatched. Germline assignment: CDR1 DFQATT and CDR2 SNEGSKA (reference sequence). The CDR3 region is CSAKEGARGNQPQHF. In DNA form, the CDR3 reads TGCAGTGCTAAGGAGGGGGCGCGGGGCAATCAGCCCCAGCATTTT.

This clonotype was observed a few times. J is TRBJ2-2 and V is TRBV7-2; 11 positions match TRBD1. CDR1 is SGHTA and CDR2 is FQGNSA in the germline V gene. J was trimmed by 6 bases and V by 6 bases; bases with no gene match: 3. The CDR3 totals 14 residues. The CDR3 region has the DNA TGTGCCAGCAGGGGACAGGGGGGCTCCGGGGAGCTGTTTTTT. Its translation: CASRGQGGSGELFF.

The chain recombines TRBV6-1 with TRBJ1-6; D unresolved. The CDR3 contains 13 residues. With 4 bases removed from V and 9 bases from J, the gap between germline ends came to 10 bases. CDR1 and CDR2 (germline): MNHNS, SASEGT. CDR3 coding DNA: TGTGCCAGCAGTGCTCAGGAAGTTTCACCCCTCCACTTT. Translated, it gives CASSAQEVSPLHF.

In this sample, this clonotype turned up once. The chain joins TRBV6-4 to TRBJ2-1; the match to TRBD1 covers 7 bases. The CDR3 length is 13 residues. Germline V gene sequence: CDR1 MRHNA, CDR2 SNTAGT. Germline trimming cut 5 bases from V and 8 bases from J; bases unmatched to any gene: 6. In nucleotides, the CDR3 is TGTGCCAGCAGTCAGGGGGTGAGGGATGAGCAGTTCTTC. As protein: CASSQGVRDEQFF.

This clonotype was observed a few times. V gene TRBV4-1 combines with J gene TRBJ1-3; D is uncertain. V was pared by 9 bases and J by 0 bases, with 9 bases between. This CDR3 has 13 residues. Germline V gene data show CDR1 as MGHRA and CDR2 as YSYEKL. In nucleotides, the CDR3 is TGCGCCAGTCGTAAGAGCTCTGGAAACACCATATATTTT. Translating it yields CASRKSSGNTIYF.